The rows below give T cell receptor beta chains drawn from one sample of a study of PD-1 blockade in classical Hodgkin lymphoma. Assay used: immunoSEQ multiplex PCR; TCRdb lists only in-frame clones, some missing. The table has fewer than 20,000 clones, around 75% seen once. The input for sequencing was peripheral blood mononuclear cells (PBMCs), taken at baseline. These receptor sequences come from a human donor with classical Hodgkin lymphoma. The CDR3 runs from the conserved cysteine through the conserved F or W. Each record gives: V gene, clone size, D gene, J gene, CDR3 DNA, CDR3 protein. D genes are given only for firm matches. Clone size is stated in some rows and not others, as once, few, many or a class when expanded.

V: TRBV5-1
size: NA
D: NA
J: TRBJ1-2
DNA: TGCGCCAGCAGCTTGGCGCTGGGGGCGCAATATGGCTACACCTTC
CDR3: CASSLALGAQYGYTF

V: TRBV5-6
size: few
D: NA
J: TRBJ1-4
DNA: TGTGCCAGCAGCTCCCGGGCTAGTGGGTTTTGGGAAAAACTGTTTTTT
CDR3: CASSSRASGFWEKLFF

V: TRBV2
size: NA
D: NA
J: TRBJ1-6
DNA: TGTGCCAGCAGCCTCCCAGAGGGGAGAGCCCTCCACTTT
CDR3: CASSLPEGRALHF

V: TRBV5-1
size: NA
D: NA
J: TRBJ1-2
DNA: TGCGCCAGCAGCTCCGGACAGCTATCGATCTATGGCTACACCTTC
CDR3: CASSSGQLSIYGYTF

V: TRBV11-2
size: once
D: NA
J: TRBJ1-5
DNA: TGTGCCAGCAGCCCCCACCCGGGAGGGGCCAATCAGCCCCAGCATTTT
CDR3: CASSPHPGGANQPQHF

V: TRBV6-5
size: NA
D: NA
J: TRBJ1-1
DNA: TGTGCCAGCACCCCCCAGTATCCACTGAACACTGAAGCTTTCTTT
CDR3: CASTPQYPLNTEAFF

V: TRBV7-8
size: NA
D: TRBD1
J: TRBJ1-5
DNA: TGTGCCAGCAGCTTAGAAGGGACAGGGAGGCAGCCCCAGCATTTT
CDR3: CASSLEGTGRQPQHF

V: TRBV6-6
size: NA
D: NA
J: TRBJ2-3
DNA: TGTGCCAGCAGCCGACGTACAGAAGCCGGTGATACGCAGTATTTT
CDR3: CASSRRTEAGDTQYF

V: TRBV21-1
size: NA
D: NA
J: TRBJ2-6
DNA: TGTGCCAGCAAACGATCAAGACAGTCTGGGGCCAACGTCCTGACTTTC
CDR3: CASKRSRQSGANVLTF

V: TRBV28
size: NA
D: TRBD1
J: TRBJ1-6
DNA: TGTGCCAGCAGTTCAGGACAGGGGGGTATTTCACCCCTCCACTTT
CDR3: CASSSGQGGISPLHF

V: TRBV4-3
size: NA
D: NA
J: TRBJ2-2
DNA: TGCGCCAGCAGCAGAGCGGGTGAGAGCACCGGGGAGCTGTTTTTT
CDR3: CASSRAGESTGELFF

V: TRBV5-1
size: NA
D: NA
J: TRBJ2-7
DNA: TGCGCCAGCACCCCCGGGGAGCACTTCTCCTACGAGCAGTACTTC
CDR3: CASTPGEHFSYEQYF

V: TRBV7-2
size: NA
D: NA
J: TRBJ2-1
DNA: TGTGCCAGCAGCTTAGCGATCGGGAATGAGCAGTTCTTC
CDR3: CASSLAIGNEQFF

V: TRBV11-2
size: NA
D: NA
J: TRBJ1-1
DNA: TGTGCCAGCAGCTTAGCCCCTATAGTGCAGGCGAACACTGAAGCTTTCTTT
CDR3: CASSLAPIVQANTEAFF

V: TRBV28
size: NA
D: TRBD2
J: TRBJ2-5
DNA: TGTGCCAGCAGTTTATTTTGGGGGGGGGTCCAAGAGACCCAGTACTTC
CDR3: CASSLFWGGVQETQYF

V: TRBV19
size: NA
D: TRBD2
J: TRBJ2-3
DNA: TGTGCCAGTAGTGCCGGGACTACCACAGATACGCAGTATTTT
CDR3: CASSAGTTTDTQYF

V: TRBV7-9
size: NA
D: NA
J: TRBJ1-1
DNA: TGTGCCAGCAGCTTAGGACACCTCCCTCTGGACCCTGAAGCTTTCTTT
CDR3: CASSLGHLPLDPEAFF

V: TRBV7-9
size: once
D: TRBD1
J: TRBJ2-3
DNA: TGTGCCAGCAGCTTAAACACAGGGGGCGATACGCAGTATTTT
CDR3: CASSLNTGGDTQYF

V: TRBV5-4
size: NA
D: NA
J: TRBJ1-1
DNA: TGTGCCAGCAGCTGGGGACCTAGCGGTACTGAAGCTTTCTTT
CDR3: CASSWGPSGTEAFF

V: TRBV10-3
size: NA
D: NA
J: TRBJ2-2
DNA: TGTGCCATAGGAGTCGGGGAGCTGTTTTTT
CDR3: CAIGVGELFF

V: TRBV2
size: few
D: NA
J: TRBJ1-5
DNA: TGTGCCAGCAAAAAACAGGGAACTAATAGCAATCAGCCCCAGCATTTT
CDR3: CASKKQGTNSNQPQHF

V: TRBV27
size: medium-sized
D: TRBD2
J: TRBJ2-5
DNA: TGTGCCATCAAGGCGGGGGTGCCTCCAATGGAGACCCAGTACTTC
CDR3: CAIKAGVPPMETQYF

V: TRBV6-1
size: few
D: NA
J: TRBJ1-5
DNA: TGTGCCAGCAGCTTGGGGGCGAATCAGCCCCAGCATTTT
CDR3: CASSLGANQPQHF

V: TRBV10-3
size: NA
D: TRBD1
J: TRBJ1-5
DNA: TGTGCCATCAGTCAGGGGGCGAATCAGCCCCAGCATTTT
CDR3: CAISQGANQPQHF

V: TRBV4-1
size: few
D: NA
J: TRBJ2-7
DNA: TGCGCCAGCAGCCAAGGGGATACGACTGGCGAGCAGTACTTC
CDR3: CASSQGDTTGEQYF

V: TRBV18
size: few
D: NA
J: TRBJ2-5
DNA: TGTGCCAGCTCACTTGGATTGTCGGGTCAAGAGACCCAGTACTTC
CDR3: CASSLGLSGQETQYF

V: TRBV5-1
size: NA
D: NA
J: TRBJ2-5
DNA: TGCGCCAGCAGCTTGGGCTCAGAGACCCAGTACTTC
CDR3: CASSLGSETQYF

V: TRBV18
size: NA
D: NA
J: TRBJ1-2
DNA: TGTGCCAGCTCACCAGTAGGCACAGGGAGCGGCTACACCTTC
CDR3: CASSPVGTGSGYTF

V: TRBV19
size: NA
D: NA
J: TRBJ1-1
DNA: TGTGCCAGCGGAGGGGAGAGACCTGAAGCTTTCTTT
CDR3: CASGGERPEAFF

V: TRBV9
size: NA
D: TRBD1
J: TRBJ2-2
DNA: TGTGCCAGCAGCGTCTTACAGGGGGCCGGGGAGCTGTTTTTT
CDR3: CASSVLQGAGELFF

V: TRBV4-2
size: NA
D: NA
J: TRBJ2-2
DNA: TGTGCCAGCAGCCAAGAACTGGCCACCGATGAAGGGGTCGGGGAGCTGTTTTTT
CDR3: CASSQELATDEGVGELFF

V: TRBV28
size: once
D: NA
J: TRBJ2-1
DNA: TGTGCCAGCAGTGGGGGGTCCCACAATGAGCAGTTCTTC
CDR3: CASSGGSHNEQFF